Listed here are 3 T cell receptor beta chains from one sample, sequenced in a study of blood T cells in healthy people across ages. Then a second PCR, running about 7 to 11 cycles, was carried out with a sample-barcoded 5' primer and a J-beta primer mix. MiXCR, applied by TCRdb to the 5' RACE reads, yields one record per CDR3 protein. Among more than 500,000 distinct CDR3 sequences, approximately 25% were seen once, and the ten largest hold approximately 18%. The sample comprised blood. The receptors originated from a woman aged 70 to 79 in good health.

In its sample, this clonotype was seen a few times. The chain couples TRBV4-3 to TRBJ2-2; D is uncertain. In germline, CDR1 is LGHNA, CDR2 YSLEER. Trimming left V 1 base short and J 0 bases short, with 9 bases between. The CDR3 spans 16 residues. CDR3 sequence reads: CASSQVKNANTGELFF. CDR3 bases: TGCGCCAGCAGCCAAGTTAAGAATGCGAACACCGGGGAGCTGTTTTTT.

The V call is TRBV12-3 or TRBV12-4, the J call TRBJ2-4; possible D gene TRBD2, 6 bases. The ends were cut back, 5 bases at V and 9 bases at J, with 20 bases in the middle. The CDR3 loop spans 15 amino acids. The CDR3 loop is CASSPGAGRGTIQYF. The CDR3, as DNA: TGTGCCAGCAGTCCCGGGGCCGGGAGAGGGACCATTCAGTACTTC.

This rearrangement joins TRBV7-2 to TRBJ2-2; 8 nucleotides match TRBD2. CDR3 length: 17 amino acids. The V segment lost 8 bases and the J segment 0 bases; nucleotides outside the gene matches: 11. The germline V gene has CDR1 SGHTA and CDR2 FQGNSA. CDR3 in amino acids: CASSRGGGGSNTGELFF. The CDR3 DNA follows: TGTGCCAGCTCCCGGGGGGGTGGAGGATCGAACACCGGGGAGCTGTTTTTT.